The present TCR beta chain was sequenced within a study of cytomegalovirus exposure and HLA in healthy donors. Study-level findings and limits: Exclusion as indistinguishable affected some V segments, including TRBV6-2 and TRBV6-3. Available immune exposure information was restricted to CMV serostatus only. Later analysis showed most CMV-associated TCR beta chains appearing HLA-restricted.

Worth noting for this clone: Its antigen is undetermined.

CDR1 MGHRA and CDR2 YSYEKL come from the germline V gene. The CDR3 contains 15 residues. Unmatched junction bases numbered 10, after V lost 5 bases and J lost 6 bases. The study ran its PCR with 60 Vbeta and 13 Jbeta primers. Method: immunoSEQ multiplex PCR; TCRdb's copy keeps in-frame clones and lacks some. Its listing shows some 130,000 clones. The chain links TRBV4-1 to TRBJ2-3; 8 nucleotides match TRBD2. The clonotype originates from a woman aged 40 to 49 in good health and CMV-seronegative. What was sequenced was PBMCs. Here the CDR3 reads CASSGRTSFVDTQYF. In DNA, the CDR3 is TGCGCCAGCAGCGGCCGGACTAGCTTTGTCGATACGCAGTATTTT.